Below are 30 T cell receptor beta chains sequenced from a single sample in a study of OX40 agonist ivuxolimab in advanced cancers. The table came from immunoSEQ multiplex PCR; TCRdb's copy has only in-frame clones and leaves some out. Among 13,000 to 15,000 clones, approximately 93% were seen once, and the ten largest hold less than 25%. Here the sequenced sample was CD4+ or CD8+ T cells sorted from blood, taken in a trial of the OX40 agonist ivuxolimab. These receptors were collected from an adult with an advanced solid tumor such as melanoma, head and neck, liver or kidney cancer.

CDR3 DNA sequence: TGTGCCAGCAGCCACCCCTCAGGGACGGACATGAACACTGAAGCTTTCTTT. This gives the protein CASSHPSGTDMNTEAFF. The chain carries TRBV9 and TRBJ1-1, with D possibly TRBD1 on 5 matching bases. The CDR3 covers 17 residues. Germline V gene data show CDR1 as SGDLS and CDR2 as YYNGEE. Trimming shortened V by 4 bases and J by 0 bases, and 19 bases separated the two germline ends.

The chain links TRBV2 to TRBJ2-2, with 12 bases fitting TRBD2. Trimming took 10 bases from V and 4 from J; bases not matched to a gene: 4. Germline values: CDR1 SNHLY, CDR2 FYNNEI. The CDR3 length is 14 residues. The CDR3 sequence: CATRLAGATGELFF. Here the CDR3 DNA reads TGTGCCACCCGACTAGCGGGAGCCACCGGGGAGCTGTTTTTT. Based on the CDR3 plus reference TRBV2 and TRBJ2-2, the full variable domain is EPEVTQTPSHQVTQMGQEVILRCVPISNHLYFYWYRQILGQKVEFLVSFYNNEISEKSEIFDDQFSVERPDGSNFTLKIRSTKLEDSAMYFCATRLAGATGELFFGEGSRLTVL.

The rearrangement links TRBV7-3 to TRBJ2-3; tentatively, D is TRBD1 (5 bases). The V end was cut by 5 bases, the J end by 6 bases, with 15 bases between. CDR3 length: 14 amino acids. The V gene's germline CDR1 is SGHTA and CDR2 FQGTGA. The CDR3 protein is CASSQGLGHDTQYF. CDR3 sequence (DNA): TGTGCCAGCAGCCAGGGCCTGGGGCACGATACGCAGTATTTT.

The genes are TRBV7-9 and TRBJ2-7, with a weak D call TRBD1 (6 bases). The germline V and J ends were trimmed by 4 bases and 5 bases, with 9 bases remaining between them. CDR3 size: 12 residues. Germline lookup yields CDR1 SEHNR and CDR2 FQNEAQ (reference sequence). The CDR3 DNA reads TGTGCCAGCAGCTGGACAGAGGACGAGCAGTACTTC. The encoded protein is CASSWTEDEQYF.

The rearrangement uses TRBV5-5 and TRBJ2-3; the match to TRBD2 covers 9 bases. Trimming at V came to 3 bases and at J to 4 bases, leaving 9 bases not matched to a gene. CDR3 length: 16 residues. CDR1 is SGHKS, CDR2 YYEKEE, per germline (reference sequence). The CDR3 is CASSSPSGVSADTQYF. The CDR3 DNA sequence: TGTGCCAGCAGCTCCCCTAGCGGGGTATCGGCAGATACGCAGTATTTT.

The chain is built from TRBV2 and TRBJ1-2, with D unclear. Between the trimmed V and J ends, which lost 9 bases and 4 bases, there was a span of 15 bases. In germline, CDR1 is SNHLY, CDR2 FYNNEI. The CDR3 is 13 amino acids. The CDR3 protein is CASNLGVLYGYTF. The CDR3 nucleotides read TGTGCCAGTAACCTTGGGGTCCTCTATGGCTACACCTTC.

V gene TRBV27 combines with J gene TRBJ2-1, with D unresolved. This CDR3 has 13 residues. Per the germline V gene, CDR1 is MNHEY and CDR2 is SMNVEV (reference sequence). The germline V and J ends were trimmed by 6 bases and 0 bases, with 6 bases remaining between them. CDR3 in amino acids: CASRTISYNEQFF. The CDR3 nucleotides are TGTGCCAGCAGAACGATCTCCTACAATGAGCAGTTCTTC.

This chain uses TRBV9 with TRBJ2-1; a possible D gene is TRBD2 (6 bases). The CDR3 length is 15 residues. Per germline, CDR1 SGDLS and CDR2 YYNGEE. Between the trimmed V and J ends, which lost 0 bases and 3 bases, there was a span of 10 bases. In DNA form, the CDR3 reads TGTGCCAGCAGCGTAGGGGAGCGGGTCTACAATGAGCAGTTCTTC. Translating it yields CASSVGERVYNEQFF.

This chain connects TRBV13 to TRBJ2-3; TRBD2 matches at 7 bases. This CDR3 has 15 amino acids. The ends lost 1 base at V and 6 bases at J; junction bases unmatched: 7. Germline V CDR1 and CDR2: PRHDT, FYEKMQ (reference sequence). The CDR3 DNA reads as TGTGCCAGCAGCTTAGTGGGAGGGTTAGGGGATACGCAGTATTTT. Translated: CASSLVGGLGDTQYF.

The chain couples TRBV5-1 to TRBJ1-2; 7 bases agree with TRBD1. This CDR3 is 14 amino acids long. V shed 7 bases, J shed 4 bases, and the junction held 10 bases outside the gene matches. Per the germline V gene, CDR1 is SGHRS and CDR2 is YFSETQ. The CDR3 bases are TGCGCCAGCTTCCCGCCGGGACAGATCTATGGCTACACCTTC. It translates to CASFPPGQIYGYTF.

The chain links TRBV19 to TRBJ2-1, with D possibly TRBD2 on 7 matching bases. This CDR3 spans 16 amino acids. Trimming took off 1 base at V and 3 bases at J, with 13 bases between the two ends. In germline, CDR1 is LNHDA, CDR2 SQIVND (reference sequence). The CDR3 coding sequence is TGTGCCAGTAGTATAGCGGGGGGCCGTCTCTACAATGAGCAGTTCTTC. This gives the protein CASSIAGGRLYNEQFF.

The CDR3 reads CASSYGTETYEQYF. For the CDR3, the DNA is TGTGCCAGCAGTTACGGGACCGAGACCTACGAGCAGTACTTC. The V gene is TRBV6-5, the J gene TRBJ2-7, with D perhaps being TRBD1 or TRBD2 (5 bases each). Germline V gives CDR1 MNHEY, CDR2 SVGAGI. The CDR3 extends over 14 amino acids. Trimming cost V 2 bases and J 2 bases, with 10 bases left between them.

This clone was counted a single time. In DNA, the CDR3 is TGTGCCAGCAGTATTACGGAGGGGGGGGAAAAACTGTTTTTT. It encodes CASSITEGGEKLFF. V is TRBV4-2 and J is TRBJ1-4; the D gene is possibly TRBD1 (6 bases). Trimming took 6 bases from V and 8 from J, leaving 16 bases between them. The CDR3 is 14 residues long. Germline assignment: CDR1 LGHNA and CDR2 YNFKEQ.

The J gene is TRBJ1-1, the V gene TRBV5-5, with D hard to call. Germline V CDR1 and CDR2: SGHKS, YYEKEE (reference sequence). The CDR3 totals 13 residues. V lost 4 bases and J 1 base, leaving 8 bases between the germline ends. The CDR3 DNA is TGTGCCAGCAGCCTGACGGGGAACACTGAAGCTTTCTTT. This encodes CASSLTGNTEAFF.

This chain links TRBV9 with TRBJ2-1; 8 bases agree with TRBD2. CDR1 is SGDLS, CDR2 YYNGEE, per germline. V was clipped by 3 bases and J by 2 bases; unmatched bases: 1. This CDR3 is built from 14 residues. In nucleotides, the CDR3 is TGTGCCAGCAGCGACGGGGGGGCCTACAATGAGCAGTTCTTC. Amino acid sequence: CASSDGGAYNEQFF.

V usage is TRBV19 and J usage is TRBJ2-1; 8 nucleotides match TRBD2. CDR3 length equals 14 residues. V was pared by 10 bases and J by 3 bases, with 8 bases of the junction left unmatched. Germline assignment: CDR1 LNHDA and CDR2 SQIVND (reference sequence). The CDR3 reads CATQAGVRYNEQFF. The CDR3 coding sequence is TGTGCCACCCAAGCGGGGGTCCGCTACAATGAGCAGTTCTTC.

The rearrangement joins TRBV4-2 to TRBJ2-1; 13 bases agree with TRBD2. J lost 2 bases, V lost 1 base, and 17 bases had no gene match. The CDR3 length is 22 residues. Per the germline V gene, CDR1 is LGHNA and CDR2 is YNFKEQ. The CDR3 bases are TGTGCCAGCAGCCAAGCCGAGCCCACTAGCGGGGGGGCGATATTGACCTACAATGAGCAGTTCTTC. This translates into CASSQAEPTSGGAILTYNEQFF.

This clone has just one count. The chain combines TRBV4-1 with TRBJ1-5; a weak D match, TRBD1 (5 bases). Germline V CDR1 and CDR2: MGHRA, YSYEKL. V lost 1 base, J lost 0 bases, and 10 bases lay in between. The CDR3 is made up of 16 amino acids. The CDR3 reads CASSQGGQYSNQPQHF. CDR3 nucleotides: TGCGCCAGCAGCCAAGGGGGCCAGTATAGCAATCAGCCCCAGCATTTT.

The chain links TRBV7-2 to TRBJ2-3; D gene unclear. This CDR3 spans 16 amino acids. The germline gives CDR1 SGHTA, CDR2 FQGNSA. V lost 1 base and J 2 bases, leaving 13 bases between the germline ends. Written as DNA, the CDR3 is TGTGCCAGCAGCTTAGATTGGGGATACCCCACAGATACGCAGTATTTT. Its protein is CASSLDWGYPTDTQYF. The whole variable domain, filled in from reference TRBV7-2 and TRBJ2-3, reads GAGVSQSPSNKVTEKGKDVELRCDPISGHTALYWYRQSLGQGLEFLIYFQGNSAPDKSGLPSDRFSAERTGGSVSTLTIQRTQQEDSAVYLCASSLDWGYPTDTQYFGPGTRLTVL.

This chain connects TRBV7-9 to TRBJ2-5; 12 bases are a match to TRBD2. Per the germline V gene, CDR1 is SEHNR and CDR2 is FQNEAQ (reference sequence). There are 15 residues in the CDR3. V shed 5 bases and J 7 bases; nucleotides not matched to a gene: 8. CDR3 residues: CASSPLAGGPVTQYF. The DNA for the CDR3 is TGTGCCAGCAGCCCTCTAGCGGGGGGGCCGGTGACCCAGTACTTC.

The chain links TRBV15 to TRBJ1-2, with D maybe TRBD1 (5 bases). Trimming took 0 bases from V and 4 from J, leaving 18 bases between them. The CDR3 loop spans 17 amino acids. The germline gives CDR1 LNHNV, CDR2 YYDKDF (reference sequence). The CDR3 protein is CATSRDRWGLGGYGYTF. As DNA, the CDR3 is TGTGCCACCAGCAGAGATCGATGGGGCCTAGGCGGCTATGGCTACACCTTC.

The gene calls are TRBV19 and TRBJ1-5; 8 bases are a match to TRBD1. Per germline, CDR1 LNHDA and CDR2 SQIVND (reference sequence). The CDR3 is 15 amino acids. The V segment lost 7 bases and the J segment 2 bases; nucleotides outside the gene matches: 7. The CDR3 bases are TGTGCCAGTAAGCGGACAGGGCTGGGCAATCAGCCCCAGCATTTT. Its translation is CASKRTGLGNQPQHF.

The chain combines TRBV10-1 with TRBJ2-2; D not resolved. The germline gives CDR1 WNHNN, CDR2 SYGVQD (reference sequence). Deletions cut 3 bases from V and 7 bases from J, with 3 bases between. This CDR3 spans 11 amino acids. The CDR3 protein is CASSDGGELFF. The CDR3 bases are TGCGCCAGCAGTGACGGCGGGGAGCTGTTTTTT.

As DNA, the CDR3 is TGTGCCAGCAGCCCTCTGGGGGGAGGGCCGAGGGCAGATACGCAGTATTTT. Translating gives CASSPLGGGPRADTQYF. The chain couples TRBV7-3 to TRBJ2-3; 7 bases agree with TRBD2. With 5 bases clipped from V and 4 bases from J, the junction kept 15 bases outside the gene matches. This CDR3 has 17 amino acids. Per the germline V gene, CDR1 is SGHTA and CDR2 is FQGTGA.

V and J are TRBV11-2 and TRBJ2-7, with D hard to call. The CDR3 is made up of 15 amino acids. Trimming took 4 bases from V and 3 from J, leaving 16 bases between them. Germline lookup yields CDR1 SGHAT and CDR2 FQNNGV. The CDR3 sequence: CASSSSSGPVYEQYF. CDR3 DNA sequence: TGTGCCAGCAGCTCCTCGTCCGGCCCAGTCTACGAGCAGTACTTC.

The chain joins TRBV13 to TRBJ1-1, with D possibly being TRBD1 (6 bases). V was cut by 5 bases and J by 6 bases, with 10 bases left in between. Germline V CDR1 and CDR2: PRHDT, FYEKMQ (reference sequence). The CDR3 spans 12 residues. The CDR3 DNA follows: TGTGCCAGCAGCCCCGGGGGCCCTGAAGCTTTCTTT. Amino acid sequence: CASSPGGPEAFF.

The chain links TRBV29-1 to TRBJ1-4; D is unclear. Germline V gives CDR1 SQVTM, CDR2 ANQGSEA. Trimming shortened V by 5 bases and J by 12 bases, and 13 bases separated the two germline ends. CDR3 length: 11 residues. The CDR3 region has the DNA TGCAGCGTTACCGAAGGTGGGGAACTGTTTTTT. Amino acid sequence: CSVTEGGELFF.

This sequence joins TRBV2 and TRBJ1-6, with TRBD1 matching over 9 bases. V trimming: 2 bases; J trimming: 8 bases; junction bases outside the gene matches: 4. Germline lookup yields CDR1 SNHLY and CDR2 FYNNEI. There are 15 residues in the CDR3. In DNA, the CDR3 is TGTGCCAGCAGTGAAACGGGACAGGGATATTCACCCCTCCACTTT. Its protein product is CASSETGQGYSPLHF.

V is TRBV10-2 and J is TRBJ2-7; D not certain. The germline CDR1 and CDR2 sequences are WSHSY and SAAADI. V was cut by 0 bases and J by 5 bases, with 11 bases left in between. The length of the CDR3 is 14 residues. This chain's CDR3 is CASSESTRQNEQYF. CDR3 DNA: TGCGCCAGCAGTGAGTCGACTCGCCAGAACGAGCAGTACTTC.

The CDR3 DNA reads as TGTGCCTGGAGTACCATCGCTGTGGGCACAGATACGCAGTATTTT. This translates into CAWSTIAVGTDTQYF. V and J are TRBV30 and TRBJ2-3, with no clear D. V lost 2 bases and J lost 1, with 13 bases in between. The CDR3 extends over 15 amino acids. Germline-derived CDR1 and CDR2 are GTSNPN and SVGIG (reference sequence). Full variable domain (remainder filled in from reference TRBV30 and TRBJ2-3): SQTIHQWPATLVQPVGSPLSLECTVEGTSNPNLYWYRQAAGRGLQLLFYSVGIGQISSEVPQNLSASRPQDRQFILSSKKLLLSDSGFYLCAWSTIAVGTDTQYFGPGTRLTVL.